What follows are 13 T cell receptor beta chains derived from one specimen sequenced in a study of cytomegalovirus exposure and HLA in healthy donors. PCR used 60 Vbeta primers and 13 Jbeta primers. The assay was immunoSEQ multiplex PCR, and TCRdb's table has in-frame clones only and misses some. The table has over 150,000 clones, 84% seen once. Sequenced: PBMCs. These receptors were obtained from a girl aged 5-17 years in good health and CMV-seropositive.

The chain has TRBV9 and TRBJ1-1; 8 bases fit TRBD1. Germline V gene sequence: CDR1 SGDLS, CDR2 YYNGEE. This CDR3 contains 15 residues. Germline trimming cut 3 bases from V and 5 bases from J; bases unmatched to any gene: 9. CDR3 loop: CASSGPGTGGTEAFF. DNA of the CDR3: TGTGCCAGCAGCGGGCCCGGGACAGGTGGGACTGAAGCTTTCTTT.

This clone was observed a single time. The V and J genes are TRBV10-3 and TRBJ1-1; no clear D gene. Trimming pared 4 bases from V and 4 bases from J, leaving 22 bases between. CDR3 size: 17 residues. The V gene's germline CDR1 is ENHRY and CDR2 SYGVKD. In DNA, the CDR3 is TGTGCCATCAGTGCCTTGGGGAAAGGGATGGGAGGCACTGAAGCTTTCTTT. It specifies CAISALGKGMGGTEAFF.

This chain joins TRBV6-5 and TRBJ2-3; D not certain. Germline V gene data show CDR1 as MNHEY and CDR2 as SVGAGI. The V gene lost 6 bases and the J gene lost 1 base, with 8 bases spanning the gap. This CDR3 spans 13 amino acids. Written as DNA, the CDR3 is TGTGCCAGCAGCCCCCCGGGCACAGATACGCAGTATTTT. Protein product: CASSPPGTDTQYF.

This clone was seen a few times. The DNA of the CDR3 is TGCAGCGTTGACCCGGACAGCTCTGGAAACACCATATATTTT. Its protein is CSVDPDSSGNTIYF. The gene calls are TRBV29-1 and TRBJ1-3, with D possibly TRBD1 on 6 matching bases. The CDR3 length is 14 residues. Germline CDR1 SQVTM, CDR2 ANQGSEA. V was shortened by 3 bases and J by 0 bases, with 9 bases between the two germline ends.

In its sample, this clone was seen once. This sequence joins TRBV5-5 and TRBJ1-1; 7 nucleotides match TRBD1. Unmatched junction bases numbered 6, after V lost 4 bases and J lost 3 bases. Germline values: CDR1 SGHKS, CDR2 YYEKEE (reference sequence). The CDR3 is 14 residues long. CDR3 sequence reads: CASSNTGADTEAFF. In DNA, the CDR3 is TGTGCCAGCAGCAATACAGGGGCGGACACTGAAGCTTTCTTT.

The V and J genes are TRBV13 and TRBJ1-1, with D unclear. Germline lookup yields CDR1 PRHDT and CDR2 FYEKMQ (reference sequence). This CDR3 is built from 15 residues. Trimming left V 0 bases short and J 1 base short, with 9 bases between. In DNA form, the CDR3 reads TGTGCCAGCAGCTTAGGTGGGAGTTGGAACACTGAAGCTTTCTTT. The encoded protein is CASSLGGSWNTEAFF.

The V gene is TRBV5-4, the J gene TRBJ2-1, with D tentatively TRBD2 (6 bases). Germline V CDR1 and CDR2: SGHNT, YYREEE (reference sequence). CDR3 length equals 12 residues. The V end lost 4 bases, the J end lost 9 bases, and 11 bases lay between the germline ends. CDR3 loop: CASSQGLTEQFF. DNA for the CDR3: TGTGCCAGCAGCCAGGGACTTACTGAGCAGTTCTTC.

This chain links TRBV5-1 with TRBJ2-5; 10 bases match TRBD2. The tail of the sequence fits TRBJ2-7 better, so the J call may be wrong. This CDR3 is built from 15 residues. Germline lookup yields CDR1 SGHRS and CDR2 YFSETQ. The CDR3 sequence is CASSTLSGGAAEQYF. CDR3 in DNA: TGCGCCAGCAGCACACTAAGCGGGGGGGCGGCCGAGCAGTACTTC.

The rearrangement uses TRBV9 and TRBJ2-1; maybe TRBD2 (5 bases). The CDR3 is made up of 14 amino acids. From germline, CDR1 is SGDLS and CDR2 YYNGEE. V lost 0 bases to trimming and J lost 10 bases, with 14 bases between them. CDR3 sequence: CASSVDYLTGEQFF. DNA for the CDR3: TGTGCCAGCAGCGTAGATTACCTAACGGGGGAGCAGTTCTTC.

The genes are TRBV29-1 and TRBJ2-7, with TRBD1 as a possible D gene (6 bases). V was shortened by 4 bases and J by 7 bases, with 17 bases between the two germline ends. CDR3 length equals 13 residues. Germline loops: CDR1 SQVTM, CDR2 ANQGSEA. The CDR3 DNA reads TGCAGCGTTGTTCAGGGGAGAGTCGGTGAGCAGTACTTC. This translates into CSVVQGRVGEQYF.

The chain uses TRBV9 and TRBJ1-2; 7 nucleotides align to TRBD1. The CDR3 consists of 14 residues. The V segment lost 2 bases and the J segment 7 bases; nucleotides outside the gene matches: 8. CDR1 and CDR2 (germline): SGDLS, YYNGEE. The CDR3 DNA reads as TGTGCCAGCAGCGTGGGACAGTATGTAAGTGGCTACACCTTC. Its protein is CASSVGQYVSGYTF.

This chain uses TRBV4-2 with TRBJ1-3; 8 bases align to TRBD1. The J segment lost 1 base and the V segment lost 1 base, leaving 9 bases of the junction unmatched. CDR1 and CDR2 (germline): LGHNA, YNFKEQ. There are 18 residues in the CDR3. The CDR3 spells CASSQGRNRGASGNTIYF. CDR3 nucleotides: TGTGCCAGCAGCCAAGGGCGGAACAGGGGGGCTTCTGGAAACACCATATATTTT.

The J gene is TRBJ2-5, the V gene TRBV4-2, with TRBD1 as a possible D gene (6 bases). CDR3 length equals 15 residues. V shed 4 bases and J shed 2 bases, with 14 bases lying between them. Germline values: CDR1 LGHNA, CDR2 YNFKEQ. The CDR3 DNA follows: TGTGCCAGCAGCCCCGACAGGCGTAGTCAAGAGACCCAGTACTTC. This sequence encodes CASSPDRRSQETQYF.